The sequence of this T cell receptor (beta chain) was determined in a study of T cells in Graves' hyperthyroidism and ophthalmopathy. The source material, RNA transcripts, was used to amplify TCR beta CDR3 regions. First-round RT-PCR of the TCR CDR3 relied on the HTBI primer set. Using its own MiXCR run on the multiplex PCR reads, TCRdb lists one record per CDR3 protein. The data contain fewer than 400,000 distinct CDR3 sequences, 15% to 19% of them singletons. The germline V gene has CDR1 MNHNS and CDR2 SASEGT. The V end lost 5 bases, the J end lost 3 bases, and 29 bases lay between the germline ends. There are 19 residues in the CDR3. Diagnostic decisions used clinical symptoms, serum thyroxine and TRAb, thyroid ultrasound and orbital computed tomography. This sample holds PBMCs from 8 to 10 ml fresh peripheral blood.

This receptor was identified in a woman aged 18 to 35 with Graves' hyperthyroidism that later progressed to Graves' ophthalmopathy. Source material: blood. V usage is TRBV6-1 and J usage is TRBJ2-7; TRBD2 is a possible D gene (7 bases). Here the CDR3 reads CASSNPDRAEGEGRYEQYF. As DNA, the CDR3 is TGTGCCAGCAGTAATCCGGACAGAGCGGAGGGGGAGGGCCGCTACGAGCAGTACTTC.